Sequencing of this T cell receptor beta chain was carried out in a study of blood T cell repertoires in COVID-19. Study overall: The study drew acute and convalescent COVID-19 samples from the United States, Italy and Spain.

Per the original methods: Reference gene primers were amplified, and this amplification served to estimate nucleated cell counts. Sequenced by immunoSEQ multiplex PCR; TCRdb stores in-frame clones only, minus some. V, J and clone size are those of that table, while D and trimming were read from the DNA. The sample has 190,000 or so clones; roughly 88% are singletons. This CDR3 is built from 15 residues. With V trimmed by 5 bases and J by 4 bases, 8 bases remained unmatched. Germline loops: CDR1 SGHTA, CDR2 FQGNSA. Participants were placed into cohorts based on the clinical history they reported. Two consecutive negative NP/OP PCR tests, clearance, or resolved symptoms defined Cohort 3 recovery.

The gene calls are TRBV7-2 and TRBJ1-3; 7 bases match TRBD1. This receptor was identified in a woman aged 30 to 39 who had recovered from COVID-19. The sequenced sample consisted of PBMCs or T cells enriched from blood (not recorded which). This CDR3 reads CASSATGIGGNTIYF. Here the CDR3 DNA reads TGTGCCAGCAGCGCGACAGGGATAGGCGGAAACACCATATATTTT.